A selection of T cell receptor beta chains follows, all from one sample in a study of Graves' ophthalmopathy and Graves' hyperthyroidism. From the multiplex PCR reads, TCRdb called clonotypes with MiXCR, one entry per CDR3 protein. The data show a few hundred thousand distinct CDR3 sequences, about 40% seen once. The specimen sequenced was peripheral blood or thyroid tissue (not recorded which). The receptors stem from an adult man with Graves' hyperthyroidism. The CDR3 runs from the conserved cysteine through the conserved F or W. A D gene is named only where the DNA matches it firmly. Clone size is shown for a subset of rows, as once, few, many or a class of expanded clone.

cdr3_aa,cdr3_nt,clone_size,d_call,j_call,v_call
CSGREAYEQYF,TGCAGCGGGCGGGAGGCCTACGAGCAGTACTTC,-,TRBD2,TRBJ2-7,TRBV29-1
CASSDRYPEQYF,TGTGCCAGCAGTGATAGGTACCCCGAGCAGTACTTC,-,-,TRBJ2-7,TRBV6-1
CSKSGTAFTEAFF,TGCAGCAAATCCGGGACAGCGTTCACTGAAGCTTTCTTT,-,TRBD1,TRBJ1-1,TRBV29-1
CASNTPIVSTEAFF,TGTGCCAGTAATACTCCAATTGTGAGCACTGAAGCTTTCTTT,-,-,TRBJ1-1,TRBV19
CASSQDESLKARETQYF,TGCGCCAGCAGCCAAGATGAGAGTCTCAAGGCCCGAGAGACCCAGTACTTC,-,-,TRBJ2-5,TRBV4-1
CASSFSGQGDTEAFF,TGTGCCAGCAGTTTCAGTGGCCAGGGAGACACTGAAGCTTTCTTT,-,-,TRBJ1-1,TRBV2
CASSYLPGLGRLNYEQYF,TGTGCCAGCAGTTATCTCCCTGGACTCGGCCGTCTCAACTACGAGCAGTACTTC,few,-,TRBJ2-7,TRBV7-2
CASSLGDGQGVSYEQYF,TGTGCCAGCAGCTTGGGGGATGGACAGGGGGTATCCTACGAGCAGTACTTC,-,TRBD1,TRBJ2-7,TRBV11-2
CASSSRSFEAFF,TGTGCCAGCAGCTCTCGGTCCTTTGAAGCTTTCTTT,many,-,TRBJ1-1,TRBV7-8
CASGGWGADQPQHF,TGTGCCAGCGGGGGATGGGGGGCCGATCAGCCCCAGCATTTT,many,-,TRBJ1-5,TRBV6-5
CASSIGRPYEQYF,TGTGCCAGTAGTATTGGCAGGCCCTACGAGCAGTACTTC,many,-,TRBJ2-7,TRBV19
CASGRGDIQETQYF,TGTGCCAGCGGCAGGGGCGATATCCAAGAGACCCAGTACTTC,once,-,TRBJ2-5,TRBV7-8
CASSLGGMTYGYTF,TGTGCCAGCAGCTTGGGTGGTATGACTTATGGCTACACCTTC,many,-,TRBJ1-2,TRBV5-4
CASSLRDPYEKLFF,TGTGCCAGCAGCTTGCGGGATCCCTATGAAAAACTGTTTTTT,-,-,TRBJ1-4,TRBV7-9
CSARPDYGNQPQHF,TGCAGTGCTAGACCGGACTACGGCAATCAGCCCCAGCATTTT,-,-,TRBJ1-5,TRBV20-1
CSAIRTGAHYEQYF,TGCAGTGCTATTCGGACAGGGGCCCACTACGAGCAGTACTTC,many,TRBD1,TRBJ2-7,TRBV20-1
CASSQRSGQGLSPLHF,TGTGCCAGCAGCCAAAGATCGGGACAGGGTTTATCACCCCTCCACTTT,few,TRBD1,TRBJ1-6,TRBV14
CASSSRRDGNYGYTF,TGTGCCAGCAGTTCCCGACGGGATGGGAACTATGGCTACACCTTC,-,-,TRBJ1-2,TRBV28
CSVLTGIDTEAFF,TGCAGCGTGCTGACAGGGATCGACACTGAAGCTTTCTTT,-,TRBD1,TRBJ1-1,TRBV29-1
CASRLLGLAGGLNTGELFF,TGTGCCAGCAGATTATTAGGACTAGCGGGAGGCTTAAACACCGGGGAGCTGTTTTTT,-,TRBD2,TRBJ2-2,TRBV7-9
CASSLGGGRGTSGNGELFF,TGTGCCAGCAGCTTAGGCGGAGGCAGGGGGACTAGCGGGAACGGGGAGCTGTTTTTT,-,TRBD2,TRBJ2-2,TRBV11-1
CSRPGEEGYTF,TGCAGTCGTCCAGGGGAGGAAGGCTACACCTTC,-,-,TRBJ1-2,TRBV29-1
CSATAGGFGSYGYTF,TGCAGTGCTACGGCAGGGGGCTTCGGGAGCTATGGCTACACCTTC,-,TRBD1,TRBJ1-2,TRBV20-1
CASSQGRDNYGYTF,TGTGCCAGCAGCCAAGGCCGAGATAACTATGGCTACACCTTC,many,-,TRBJ1-2,TRBV4-2
CASEKAGSNQPQHF,TGTGCCAGCGAGAAAGCAGGTAGCAATCAGCCCCAGCATTTT,once,-,TRBJ1-5,TRBV2